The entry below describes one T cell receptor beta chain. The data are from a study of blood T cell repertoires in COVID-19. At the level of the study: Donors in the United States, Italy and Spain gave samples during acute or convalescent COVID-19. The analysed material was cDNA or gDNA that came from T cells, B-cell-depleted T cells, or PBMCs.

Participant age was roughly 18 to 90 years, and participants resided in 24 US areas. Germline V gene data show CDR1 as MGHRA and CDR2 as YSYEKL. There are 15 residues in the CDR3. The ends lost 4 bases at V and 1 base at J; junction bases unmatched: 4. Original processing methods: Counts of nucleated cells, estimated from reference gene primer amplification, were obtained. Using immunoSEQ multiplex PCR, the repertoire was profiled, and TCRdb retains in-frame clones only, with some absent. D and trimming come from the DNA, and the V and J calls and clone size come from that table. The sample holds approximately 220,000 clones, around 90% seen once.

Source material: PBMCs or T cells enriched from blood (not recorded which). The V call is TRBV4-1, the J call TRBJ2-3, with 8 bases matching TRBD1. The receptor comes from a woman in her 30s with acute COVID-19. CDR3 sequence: CASSLPGQGTDTQYF. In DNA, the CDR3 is TGCGCCAGCAGCCTCCCGGGACAGGGCACAGATACGCAGTATTTT.